This section outlines one T cell receptor beta chain sequence together with its context. What it binds is unknown. Profiling relied on immunoSEQ multiplex PCR, and the TCRdb table lists in-frame clones only, not all of them. The data contain thousands of clones, 89% of them singletons. The germline V gene encodes CDR1 MDHEN and CDR2 SYDVKM. The CDR3 is 17 amino acids. The V and J ends lost 1 base and 1 base, in that order; junction bases with no gene match: 5. This sample was taken from a study of T cells after posttransplantation cyclophosphamide. Study-level results: Blood and skin or GI T cell repertoires showed limited TRB overlap.

The rearrangement joins TRBV28 to TRBJ2-1; TRBD2 matches 9 bases. The receptor's source is a woman in her sixties in good health, CMV-negative, and a related stem cell transplant donor. Sequencing was done on a sample of memory CD4+ T cells sorted from PBMCs. Written as DNA, the CDR3 is TGTGCCAGCAGTTTATATAGCGGGAGTCTATCCTACAATGAGCAGTTCTTC. It specifies CASSLYSGSLSYNEQFF.